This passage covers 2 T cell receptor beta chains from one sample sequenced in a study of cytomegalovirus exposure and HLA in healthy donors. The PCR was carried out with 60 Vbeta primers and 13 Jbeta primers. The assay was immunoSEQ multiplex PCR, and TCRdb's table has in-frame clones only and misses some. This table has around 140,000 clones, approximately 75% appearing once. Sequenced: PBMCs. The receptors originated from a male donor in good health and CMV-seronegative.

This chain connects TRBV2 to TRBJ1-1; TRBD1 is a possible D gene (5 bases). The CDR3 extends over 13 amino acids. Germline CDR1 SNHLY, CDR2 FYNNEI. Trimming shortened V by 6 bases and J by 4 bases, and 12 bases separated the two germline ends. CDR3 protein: CASRGEGSTEAFF. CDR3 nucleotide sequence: TGTGCCAGCAGGGGGGAGGGGAGCACTGAAGCTTTCTTT. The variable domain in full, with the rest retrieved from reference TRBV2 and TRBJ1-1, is EPEVTQTPSHQVTQMGQEVILRCVPISNHLYFYWYRQILGQKVEFLVSFYNNEISEKSEIFDDQFSVERPDGSNFTLKIRSTKLEDSAMYFCASRGEGSTEAFFGQGTRLTVV.

The CDR3 reads CASSEFDRQETQYF. The CDR3 bases are TGTGCCAGCAGTGAATTCGACAGACAAGAGACCCAGTACTTC. The genes are TRBV2 and TRBJ2-5; D might be TRBD1 (5 bases). The length of the CDR3 is 14 residues. Germline values: CDR1 SNHLY, CDR2 FYNNEI. V was shortened by 2 bases and J by 2 bases, with 9 bases between the two germline ends.